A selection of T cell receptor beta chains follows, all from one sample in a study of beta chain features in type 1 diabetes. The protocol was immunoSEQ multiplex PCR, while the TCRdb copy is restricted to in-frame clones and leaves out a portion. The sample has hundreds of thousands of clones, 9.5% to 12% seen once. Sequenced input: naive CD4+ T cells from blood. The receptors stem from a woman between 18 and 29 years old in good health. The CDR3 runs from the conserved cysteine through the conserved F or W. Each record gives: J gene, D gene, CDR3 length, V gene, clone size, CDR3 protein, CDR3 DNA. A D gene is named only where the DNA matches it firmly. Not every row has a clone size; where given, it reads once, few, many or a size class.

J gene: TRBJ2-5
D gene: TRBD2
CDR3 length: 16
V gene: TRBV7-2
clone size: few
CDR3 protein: CASSLGLSGRQETQYF
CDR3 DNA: TGTGCCAGCAGCTTAGGCCTTAGCGGGAGACAAGAGACCCAGTACTTC

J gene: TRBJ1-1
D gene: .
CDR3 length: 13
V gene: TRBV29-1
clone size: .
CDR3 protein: CSVGPMLFAEAFF
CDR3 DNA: TGCAGCGTTGGCCCGATGCTGTTCGCTGAAGCTTTCTTT

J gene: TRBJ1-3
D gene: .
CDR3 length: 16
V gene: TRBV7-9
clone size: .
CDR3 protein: CASSLAARREGNTIYF
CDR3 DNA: TGTGCCAGCAGCTTAGCCGCCAGGCGGGAGGGAAACACCATATATTTT

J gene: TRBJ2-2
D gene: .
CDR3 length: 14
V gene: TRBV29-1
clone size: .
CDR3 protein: CSGGHRGRTGELFF
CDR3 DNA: TGCAGCGGCGGACATAGGGGACGCACCGGGGAGCTGTTTTTT

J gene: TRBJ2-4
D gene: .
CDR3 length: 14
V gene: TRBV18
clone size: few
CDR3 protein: CASSLTRAKNIQYF
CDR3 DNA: TGTGCCAGCTCGCTTACTAGGGCCAAAAACATTCAGTACTTC

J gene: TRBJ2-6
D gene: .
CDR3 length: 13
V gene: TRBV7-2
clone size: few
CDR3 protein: CASIGSGANVLTF
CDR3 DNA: TGTGCCAGCATAGGCTCTGGGGCCAACGTCCTGACTTTC

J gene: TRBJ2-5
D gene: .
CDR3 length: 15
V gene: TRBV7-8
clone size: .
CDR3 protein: CASSTPREPKETQYF
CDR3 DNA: TGTGCCAGCAGCACACCCAGGGAACCTAAAGAGACCCAGTACTTC

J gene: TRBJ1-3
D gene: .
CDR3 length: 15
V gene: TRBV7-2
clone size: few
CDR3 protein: CASSPLRGSGNTIYF
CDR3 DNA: TGTGCCAGCAGCCCCCTACGGGGATCCGGAAACACCATATATTTT

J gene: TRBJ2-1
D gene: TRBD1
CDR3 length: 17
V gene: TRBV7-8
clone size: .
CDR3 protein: CASSLGWWGQGPNEQFF
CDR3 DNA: TGTGCCAGCAGCTTAGGTTGGTGGGGACAGGGTCCCAATGAGCAGTTCTTC

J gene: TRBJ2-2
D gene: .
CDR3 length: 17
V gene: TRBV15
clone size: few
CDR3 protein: CATSTRRQFANTGELFF
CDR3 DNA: TGTGCCACCAGCACCCGTAGACAGTTTGCGAACACCGGGGAGCTGTTTTTT

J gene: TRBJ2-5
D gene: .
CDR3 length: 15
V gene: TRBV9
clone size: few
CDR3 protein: CASSVAPASLETQYF
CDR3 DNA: TGTGCCAGCAGCGTAGCCCCTGCTAGCTTAGAGACCCAGTACTTC

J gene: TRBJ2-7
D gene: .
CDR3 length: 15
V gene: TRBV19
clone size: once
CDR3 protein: CASSMRSEASYEQYF
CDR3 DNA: TGTGCCAGTAGTATGCGGTCGGAGGCCTCCTACGAGCAGTACTTC

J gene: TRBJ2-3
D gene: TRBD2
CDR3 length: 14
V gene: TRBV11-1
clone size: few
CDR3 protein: CASRNPGLADTQYF
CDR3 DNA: TGTGCCAGCAGGAACCCGGGACTAGCAGATACGCAGTATTTT

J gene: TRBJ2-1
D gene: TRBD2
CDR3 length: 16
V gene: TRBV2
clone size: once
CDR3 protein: CASRPERAGGPNEQFF
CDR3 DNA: TGTGCCAGCCGGCCGGAGAGAGCGGGAGGGCCGAATGAGCAGTTCTTC

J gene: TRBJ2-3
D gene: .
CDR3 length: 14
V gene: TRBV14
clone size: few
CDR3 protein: CASSQLQSTDTQYF
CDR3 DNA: TGTGCCAGCAGCCAACTCCAGAGCACAGATACGCAGTATTTT

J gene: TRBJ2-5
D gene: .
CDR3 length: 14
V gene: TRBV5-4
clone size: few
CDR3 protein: CASSFGQNQETQYF
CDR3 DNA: TGTGCCAGCAGCTTTGGACAGAACCAAGAGACCCAGTACTTC

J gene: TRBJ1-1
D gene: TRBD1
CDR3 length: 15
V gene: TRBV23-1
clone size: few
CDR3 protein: CASSQSIQGETEAFF
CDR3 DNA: TGCGCCAGCAGTCAATCGATCCAGGGGGAAACTGAAGCTTTCTTT

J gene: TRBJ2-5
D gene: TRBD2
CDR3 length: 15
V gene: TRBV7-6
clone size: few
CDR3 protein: CASSPGLAGQETQYF
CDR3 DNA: TGTGCCAGCAGCCCAGGACTAGCGGGGCAAGAGACCCAGTACTTC

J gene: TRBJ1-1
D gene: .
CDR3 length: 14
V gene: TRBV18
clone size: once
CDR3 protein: CASSPTVPNTEAFF
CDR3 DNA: TGTGCCAGCTCACCTACAGTGCCGAACACTGAAGCTTTCTTT

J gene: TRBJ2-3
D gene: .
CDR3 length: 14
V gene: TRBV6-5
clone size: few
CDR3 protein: CASKRAGRTDTQYF
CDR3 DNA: TGTGCCAGCAAGAGAGCAGGGAGGACAGATACGCAGTATTTT

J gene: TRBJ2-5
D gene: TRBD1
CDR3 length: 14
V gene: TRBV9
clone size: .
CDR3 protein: CASSPGQTQETQYF
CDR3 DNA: TGTGCCAGCAGCCCGGGACAGACACAAGAGACCCAGTACTTC

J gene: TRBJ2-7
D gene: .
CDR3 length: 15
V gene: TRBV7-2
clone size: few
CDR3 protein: CASSSSGRRSYEQYF
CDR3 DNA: TGTGCCAGCAGCTCCTCAGGGAGAAGGTCCTACGAGCAGTACTTC

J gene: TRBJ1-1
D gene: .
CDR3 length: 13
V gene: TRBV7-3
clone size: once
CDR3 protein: CASSFTSYSEAFF
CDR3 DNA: TGTGCCAGCAGCTTTACAAGTTACTCTGAAGCTTTCTTT

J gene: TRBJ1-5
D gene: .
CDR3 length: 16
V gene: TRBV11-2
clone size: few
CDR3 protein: CASSLVVGISNQPQHF
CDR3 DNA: TGTGCCAGCAGCTTAGTAGTAGGGATAAGCAATCAGCCCCAGCATTTT

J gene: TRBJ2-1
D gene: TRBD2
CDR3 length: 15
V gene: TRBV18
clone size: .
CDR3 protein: CASSPMTSGSGEQFF
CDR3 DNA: TGTGCCAGCTCACCCATGACTAGCGGGAGTGGTGAGCAGTTCTTC

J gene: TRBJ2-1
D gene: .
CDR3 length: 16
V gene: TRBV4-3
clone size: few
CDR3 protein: CASSSRSTESYNEQFF
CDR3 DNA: TGCGCCAGCAGCTCCCGGTCTACCGAGTCCTACAATGAGCAGTTCTTC

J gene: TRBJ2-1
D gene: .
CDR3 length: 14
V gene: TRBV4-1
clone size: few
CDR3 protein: CASSQQLATLGLFF
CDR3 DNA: TGCGCCAGCAGCCAACAGCTAGCTACCCTTGGCCTGTTCTTC

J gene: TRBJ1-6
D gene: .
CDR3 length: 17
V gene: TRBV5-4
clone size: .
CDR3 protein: CASSFDRPSTYNSPLHF
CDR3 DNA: TGTGCCAGCAGCTTTGATCGTCCCTCCACTTATAATTCACCCCTCCACTTT

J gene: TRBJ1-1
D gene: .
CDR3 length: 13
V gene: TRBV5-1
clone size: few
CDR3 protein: CASSLVGPTEAFF
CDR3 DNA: TGCGCCAGCAGCTTGGTGGGACCCACTGAAGCTTTCTTT

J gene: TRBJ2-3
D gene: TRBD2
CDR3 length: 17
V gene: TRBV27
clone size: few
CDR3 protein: CASSFSSGSFGADTQYF
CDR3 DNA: TGTGCCAGCAGTTTTTCTAGCGGGAGTTTTGGGGCAGATACGCAGTATTTT

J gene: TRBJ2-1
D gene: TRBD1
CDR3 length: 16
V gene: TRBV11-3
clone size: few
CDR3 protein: CASSPRTGSSYNEQFF
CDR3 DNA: TGTGCCAGCAGCCCGAGGACAGGCTCTTCCTACAATGAGCAGTTCTTC

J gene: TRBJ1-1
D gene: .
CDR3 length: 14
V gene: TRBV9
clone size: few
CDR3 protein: CASSVSLSTPVAFF
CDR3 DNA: TGTGCCAGCAGCGTATCATTATCCACCCCGGTAGCTTTCTTT

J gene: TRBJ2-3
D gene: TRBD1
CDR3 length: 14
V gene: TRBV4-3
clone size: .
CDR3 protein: CASSQQGAADTQYF
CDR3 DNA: TGCGCCAGCAGCCAACAGGGGGCTGCAGATACGCAGTATTTT

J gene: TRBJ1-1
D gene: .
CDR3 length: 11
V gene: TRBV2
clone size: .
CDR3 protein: CASRLTTEAFF
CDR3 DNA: TGTGCCAGCCGGCTGACCACTGAAGCTTTCTTT